A single sample is the source of the 28 T cell receptor beta chains below, sequenced in a study of OX40 agonist ivuxolimab in advanced cancers. Here immunoSEQ multiplex PCR was the method, and the copy in TCRdb shows in-frame clones only, minus some. The sample includes some 25,000 clones, roughly 80% of them seen just once. The starting material was CD4+ or CD8+ T cells sorted from blood, obtained in a trial of the OX40 agonist ivuxolimab. The source of these receptors is an adult with an advanced solid tumor such as melanoma, head and neck, liver or kidney cancer.

V gene TRBV7-9 combines with J gene TRBJ2-1, with a possible D match to TRBD2 (6 bases). Germline V CDR1 and CDR2: SEHNR, FQNEAQ (reference sequence). The CDR3 covers 16 residues. V shed 8 bases and J shed 1 base, with 18 bases lying between them. The CDR3 DNA is TGTGCCAGCCTCAAAGCGGGCGGGACGTCCTACAATGAGCAGTTCTTC. This encodes CASLKAGGTSYNEQFF. Using reference TRBV7-9 and TRBJ2-1 for the parts outside the CDR3, the full variable domain is DTGVSQNPRHKITKRGQNVTFRCDPISEHNRLYWYRQTLGQGPEFLTYFQNEAQLEKSRLLSDRFSAERPKGSFSTLEIQRTEQGDSAMYLCASLKAGGTSYNEQFFGPGTRLTVL.

V gene TRBV29-1 combines with J gene TRBJ2-1, with 10 nucleotides matching TRBD1. Germline V gene data show CDR1 as SQVTM and CDR2 as ANQGSEA. The CDR3 is made up of 16 amino acids. With V trimmed by 3 bases and J by 8 bases, 13 bases remained unmatched. The CDR3 coding sequence is TGCAGCGTTGACTCCTTAACGACAGGGGGCATCTATGAGCAGTTCTTC. This codes for CSVDSLTTGGIYEQFF.

The V call is TRBV4-1, the J call TRBJ2-7, with a weak D call TRBD2 (5 bases). This CDR3 has 14 residues. Germline CDR1 reads MGHRA; CDR2 reads YSYEKL. Trimming took off 6 bases at V and 0 bases at J, with 12 bases between the two ends. The CDR3 sequence: CASREESFSYEQYF. The CDR3, as DNA: TGCGCCAGCAGGGAGGAAAGTTTCTCCTACGAGCAGTACTTC.

The chain links TRBV27 to TRBJ1-2; D is unclear. This CDR3 is 15 amino acids long. The germline CDR1 and CDR2 sequences are MNHEY and SMNVEV (reference sequence). The V and J ends lost 5 bases and 4 bases respectively, with 17 bases between them. CDR3 in amino acids: CASSVGSENFYGYTF. The CDR3 DNA sequence: TGTGCCAGCAGTGTCGGAAGCGAGAACTTCTATGGCTACACCTTC.

The chain recombines TRBV28 with TRBJ2-7; D is unclear. The CDR3 is made up of 12 amino acids. Trimming stripped 1 base from V and 4 bases from J, with 5 bases between. CDR1 MDHEN and CDR2 SYDVKM come from the germline V gene. Here the CDR3 reads CASSLSGYEQYF. The CDR3 DNA reads TGTGCCAGCAGTTTATCGGGTTACGAGCAGTACTTC.

The gene calls are TRBV7-3 and TRBJ2-1, with D unresolved. CDR3 size: 14 residues. Germline V gene sequence: CDR1 SGHTA, CDR2 FQGTGA. V shed 5 bases and J shed 3 bases, with 11 bases lying between them. CDR3 nucleotide sequence: TGTGCCAGCAGCACCCCTGGGTACTACAATGAGCAGTTCTTC. Its translation is CASSTPGYYNEQFF.

CDR3 protein: CASSDLAGGRQETQYF. Here the CDR3 DNA reads TGTGCCAGCAGCGACCTAGCGGGGGGCCGTCAAGAGACCCAGTACTTC. The V and J genes are TRBV13 and TRBJ2-5; 11 nucleotides line up with TRBD2. The germline V gene has CDR1 PRHDT and CDR2 FYEKMQ (reference sequence). The CDR3 contains 16 residues. Trimming at V came to 5 bases and at J to 2 bases, leaving 7 bases not matched to a gene.

This chain links TRBV27 with TRBJ2-7, with unresolved D. CDR3 length: 13 amino acids. Between the trimmed V and J ends, which lost 0 bases and 7 bases, there was a span of 10 bases. Germline loops: CDR1 MNHEY, CDR2 SMNVEV (reference sequence). CDR3 sequence: CASSLSIRAEQYF. The CDR3 region has the DNA TGTGCCAGCAGTTTATCGATACGGGCTGAGCAGTACTTC.

This clone was seen once. The genes are TRBV28 and TRBJ1-5; a possible D gene is TRBD1 (5 bases). With 8 bases removed from V and 3 bases from J, the gap between germline ends came to 8 bases. CDR1 is MDHEN and CDR2 is SYDVKM in the germline V gene. The CDR3 extends over 12 amino acids. The CDR3 coding sequence is TGTGCCAGCGGGGACTCCAATCAGCCCCAGCATTTT. As protein: CASGDSNQPQHF.

V usage is TRBV11-3 and J usage is TRBJ2-1, with D perhaps TRBD1 (5 bases). Trimming pared 1 base from V and 4 bases from J, leaving 14 bases between. Germline V lookup: CDR1 SGHNT, CDR2 YENEEA. The CDR3 contains 16 residues. CDR3 DNA: TGTGCCAGCAGCTTAGTGAGCAAGGGGCAATACAATGAGCAGTTCTTC. It specifies CASSLVSKGQYNEQFF.

The gene calls are TRBV29-1 and TRBJ1-2, with D perhaps matching TRBD1 (5 bases). Trimming stripped 0 bases from V and 7 bases from J, with 12 bases between. This CDR3 region has 13 residues. Germline V CDR1 and CDR2: SQVTM, ANQGSEA. CDR3 residues: CSVEDQGSGGYTF. For the CDR3, the DNA is TGCAGCGTTGAAGACCAGGGTTCTGGTGGCTACACCTTC.

The chain couples TRBV9 to TRBJ2-1, with 9 positions matching TRBD1. The CDR3 totals 15 residues. Germline lookup yields CDR1 SGDLS and CDR2 YYNGEE. Trimming removed 3 bases from V and 4 bases from J; junction bases left unmatched: 5. CDR3 amino acids: CASSADRGGYNEQFF. CDR3 DNA: TGTGCCAGCAGCGCCGACAGGGGGGGTTACAATGAGCAGTTCTTC.

This clone was observed a handful of times. V is TRBV11-3 and J is TRBJ1-1; possibly TRBD1 for D (5 bases). The length of the CDR3 is 13 residues. Trimming removed 3 bases from V and 6 bases from J, with 11 bases in between. CDR1 is SGHNT and CDR2 is YENEEA in the germline V gene. The CDR3 region is CASSFGHRAEAFF. CDR3 DNA: TGTGCCAGCAGCTTCGGACACCGGGCTGAAGCTTTCTTT.

This chain links TRBV14 with TRBJ2-1, with 9 bases that match TRBD2. V trimming: 4 bases; J trimming: 0 bases; junction bases outside the gene matches: 13. Germline CDR1 and CDR2: SGHDN and FVKESK. CDR3 size: 19 residues. The CDR3 region has the DNA TGTGCCAGCAGCCCAGCGTGGGCTAGCGGGACGACCTCCTACAATGAGCAGTTCTTC. It encodes CASSPAWASGTTSYNEQFF.

Here the CDR3 reads CASVSIGTQYF. DNA of the CDR3: TGTGCCAGCGTATCCATCGGGACCCAGTACTTC. The chain recombines TRBV10-3 with TRBJ2-5; D uncertain. The V and J ends lost 10 bases and 7 bases respectively, with 13 bases between them. The CDR3 consists of 11 residues. CDR1 and CDR2 from the germline V gene are ENHRY and SYGVKD.

The genes are TRBV2 and TRBJ1-4, with 7 bases that match TRBD1. This CDR3 is built from 17 residues. Germline V gene data show CDR1 as SNHLY and CDR2 as FYNNEI. Germline trimming cut 0 bases from V and 6 bases from J; bases unmatched to any gene: 10. The CDR3 nucleotides read TGTGCCAGCAGTGAAGCCCCTGGGAGACAGGGTCATGAAAAACTGTTTTTT. Translation gives CASSEAPGRQGHEKLFF.

The chain combines TRBV7-6 with TRBJ2-3; no reliable D call. Trimming shortened V by 5 bases and J by 0 bases, and 3 bases separated the two germline ends. This CDR3 region has 12 residues. Germline values: CDR1 SGHVS, CDR2 FNYEAQ. For the CDR3, the DNA is TGTGCCAGCAGCGAAAGCACAGATACGCAGTATTTT. Protein product: CASSESTDTQYF.

The chain uses TRBV29-1 and TRBJ2-5, with 8 bases aligning to TRBD2. V shed 0 bases and J 6 bases; nucleotides not matched to a gene: 6. The CDR3 covers 14 residues. Germline assignment: CDR1 SQVTM and CDR2 ANQGSEA. The CDR3 reads CSVEDLREGKTQYF. In nucleotides, the CDR3 is TGCAGCGTTGAAGATCTCCGGGAGGGGAAGACCCAGTACTTC. Filled out from reference TRBV29-1 and TRBJ2-5, the complete variable domain reads SAVISQKPSRDICQRGTSLTIQCQVDSQVTMMFWYRQQPGQSLTLIATANQGSEATYESGFVIDKFPISRPNLTFSTLTVSNMSPEDSSIYLCSVEDLREGKTQYFGPGTRLLVL.

The chain has TRBV6-5 and TRBJ2-6; perhaps D is TRBD1 or TRBD2 (5 bases each). V was cut by 4 bases and J by 1 base, with 8 bases left in between. Germline CDR1 reads MNHEY; CDR2 reads SVGAGI. CDR3 length: 15 amino acids. The CDR3 sequence is CASSWGTSGANVLTF. The CDR3 bases are TGTGCCAGCAGTTGGGGGACGTCTGGGGCCAACGTCCTGACTTTC.

The chain joins TRBV19 to TRBJ2-7; tentatively, D is TRBD1 (6 bases). The length of the CDR3 is 13 residues. Trimming removed 10 bases at V and 2 bases at J, with 15 bases between. CDR1 and CDR2 (germline): LNHDA, SQIVND (reference sequence). CDR3 amino acids: CATLGPGAYEQYF. In DNA, the CDR3 is TGTGCCACCCTGGGCCCAGGGGCCTACGAGCAGTACTTC.

The V call is TRBV27, the J call TRBJ1-2; a weak D match, TRBD1 (5 bases). The CDR3 contains 14 residues. V lost 5 bases to trimming and J lost 2 bases, with 12 bases between them. CDR1 MNHEY and CDR2 SMNVEV come from the germline V gene (reference sequence). CDR3 sequence (DNA): TGTGCCAGCAGTGGGGCAGGGTCGAACTATGGCTACACCTTC. Its protein product is CASSGAGSNYGYTF.

This sequence joins TRBV30 and TRBJ2-7, with D possibly matching TRBD1 (5 bases). Trimming shortened V by 3 bases and J by 7 bases, and 13 bases separated the two germline ends. Germline loops: CDR1 GTSNPN, CDR2 SVGIG (reference sequence). The CDR3 sequence is 12 residues long. DNA of the CDR3: TGTGCCTGGAGGAGATCAGGGAAAGAGCAGTACTTC. Amino acid sequence: CAWRRSGKEQYF.

The chain employs TRBV10-2 and TRBJ1-1; TRBD1 is a possible D gene (5 bases). CDR1 and CDR2 (germline): WSHSY, SAAADI. The CDR3 is 12 residues long. Trimming removed 6 bases at V and 6 bases at J, with 11 bases between. The CDR3 DNA reads TGCGCCAGCAGGGGGGAAGGTCCTGAAGCTTTCTTT. Its translation is CASRGEGPEAFF.

The V gene is TRBV6-1, the J gene TRBJ2-7; the D gene is possibly TRBD1 (5 bases). Germline V gene sequence: CDR1 MNHNS, CDR2 SASEGT. Deletions cut 2 bases from V and 0 bases from J, with 8 bases between. The CDR3 length is 14 residues. This CDR3 is CASSERGSSYEQYF. CDR3 nucleotide sequence: TGTGCCAGCAGTGAAAGGGGTTCCTCCTACGAGCAGTACTTC.

The chain joins TRBV5-1 to TRBJ2-5; D is perhaps TRBD1 (6 bases). The last part of the DNA fits TRBJ2-7 better; the J call may be wrong. Germline CDR1 SGHRS, CDR2 YFSETQ. CDR3 length equals 15 residues. Here the CDR3 DNA reads TGCGCCAGCAGCTTGGGACAGGTCAGCACCTACGAGCAGTACTTC. This gives the protein CASSLGQVSTYEQYF.

This clone is medium-sized (0.01 to 0.1%) within its sample. The chain uses TRBV4-3 and TRBJ2-1; 8 bases line up with TRBD1. With V trimmed by 0 bases and J by 5 bases, 6 bases remained unmatched. The germline V gene encodes CDR1 LGHNA and CDR2 YSLEER. This CDR3 has 16 residues. CDR3 amino acids: CASSQDRGQVNNEQFF. CDR3 DNA: TGCGCCAGCAGCCAAGATCGGGGACAGGTCAACAATGAGCAGTTCTTC.

The chain uses TRBV7-3 and TRBJ2-7; no clear D. The CDR3 loop spans 12 amino acids. Germline CDR1 and CDR2: SGHTA and FQGTGA. Trimming pared 1 base from V and 0 bases from J, leaving 1 base between. CDR3 bases: TGTGCCAGCAGCTTAAACTCCTACGAGCAGTACTTC. Its translation: CASSLNSYEQYF. Drawing the rest from reference TRBV7-3 and TRBJ2-7, the complete variable domain is GAGVSQTPSNKVTEKGKYVELRCDPISGHTALYWYRQSLGQGPEFLIYFQGTGAADDSGLPNDRFFAVRPEGSVSTLKIQRTERGDSAVYLCASSLNSYEQYFGPGTRLTVT.

By share, this clone counts as medium-sized (0.01 to 0.1%). The chain has TRBV19 and TRBJ2-7, with D perhaps TRBD1 or TRBD2 (5 bases each). CDR3 length: 14 amino acids. Germline lookup yields CDR1 LNHDA and CDR2 SQIVND (reference sequence). The V end lost 7 bases, the J end lost 0 bases, and 13 bases lay between the germline ends. The CDR3 region is CASTPGRNSYEQYF. CDR3 sequence (DNA): TGTGCCAGTACCCCGGGACGGAACTCCTACGAGCAGTACTTC.